The clone carrying this T cell receptor (beta chain) appeared many times. This record comes from a study of molecular identifiers for immune sequencing clone quantification. The CDR3 covers 14 residues. The germline gives CDR1 LGHNA, CDR2 YNFKEQ. V was pared by 4 bases and J by 4 bases, with 4 bases of the junction left unmatched. Generation of bulk TCR libraries relied on previously described methods and listed TCR primers. TCRdb independently ran MiXCR on the PCR reads; one entry per CDR3 protein. The sample includes over 85,000 distinct CDR3 sequences, about 21% of them seen just once. Based on a CD8+CD4-CCR7+CD45RA+ profile, naive CD8 T cells were sorted.

This chain links TRBV4-2 with TRBJ1-5; TRBD1 matches 7 bases. The sequence was obtained from a human donor in good health. Some libraries in this study had Jurkat cell RNA spiked in. The sample consisted of naive CD8+ T cells from blood, with Jurkat cell RNA spiked in. Subset described: FACS-sorted CD8+CD4-CCR7+CD45RA+ naive T cells. This chain's CDR3 is CASSPDRLNQPQHF. DNA for the CDR3: TGTGCCAGCAGCCCGGACAGGTTAAATCAGCCCCAGCATTTT.